This T cell receptor (beta chain) was recovered during a study of cytomegalovirus exposure and HLA in healthy donors. The PCR had 60 Vbeta and 13 Jbeta primers. Generated by immunoSEQ multiplex PCR, the TCRdb table keeps only in-frame clones and is missing some. Among more than 75,000 clones listed, around 68% were seen once. The ends were cut back, 0 bases at V and 2 bases at J, with 13 bases in the middle. There are 16 residues in the CDR3. Germline V CDR1 and CDR2: SGDLS, YYNGEE. The material sequenced was PBMCs. This clonotype was sampled from a man aged 40-49 years in good health and CMV-seropositive. The chain employs TRBV9 and TRBJ2-3, with D possibly TRBD2 on 6 matching bases. This CDR3 is CASSVVPSDPTDTQYF. The DNA of the CDR3 is TGTGCCAGCAGCGTAGTCCCTAGCGACCCCACAGATACGCAGTATTTT.